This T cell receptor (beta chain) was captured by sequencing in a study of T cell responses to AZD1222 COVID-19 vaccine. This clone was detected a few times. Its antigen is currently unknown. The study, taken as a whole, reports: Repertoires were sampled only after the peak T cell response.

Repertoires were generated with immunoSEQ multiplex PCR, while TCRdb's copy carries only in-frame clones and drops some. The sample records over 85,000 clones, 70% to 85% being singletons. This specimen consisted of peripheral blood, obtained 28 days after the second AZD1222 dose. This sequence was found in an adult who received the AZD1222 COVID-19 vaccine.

CDR3 nucleotide sequence: TGTGCCAGCAGCCCTGGACAGGGTAGCCTCGAGCAGTACTTC. Amino acids: CASSPGQGSLEQYF. The V gene is TRBV7-9, the J gene TRBJ2-7; 8 nucleotides align to TRBD1. The CDR3 has 14 residues. The V gene end was trimmed by 5 bases and the J gene end by 6 bases; junction bases not matched to a gene: 9. Germline CDR1 SEHNR, CDR2 FQNEAQ (reference sequence).